The 2 T cell receptor beta chains below come from one sample, sequenced in a study of cytomegalovirus exposure and HLA in healthy donors. Both 60 Vbeta primers and 13 Jbeta primers went into the PCR. TCRdb's copy holds only in-frame clones and misses some; the assay was immunoSEQ multiplex PCR. The table has over 130,000 clones, over 60% seen once; the top ten hold 1.5% to 2%. Sample: PBMCs. The receptor source for this set is a man aged 40-49 years in good health and CMV-seronegative.

This clone appeared once. The chain links TRBV7-6 to TRBJ2-7, with 7 nucleotides matching TRBD1. Unmatched junction bases numbered 8, after V lost 0 bases and J lost 3 bases. The CDR3 loop spans 16 amino acids. Per the germline V gene, CDR1 is SGHVS and CDR2 is FNYEAQ. DNA of the CDR3: TGTGCCAGCAGCTTAGCGTCTTCGAGACAGGGCTACGAGCAGTACTTC. As protein: CASSLASSRQGYEQYF.

The chain recombines TRBV18 with TRBJ2-5; no reliable D call. Germline loops: CDR1 KGHSH, CDR2 LQKENI. With 3 bases removed from V and 0 bases from J, the gap between germline ends came to 8 bases. The CDR3 has 14 amino acids. The CDR3 sequence: CASSPRHYQETQYF. CDR3 coding DNA: TGTGCCAGCTCACCTCGACACTACCAAGAGACCCAGTACTTC.